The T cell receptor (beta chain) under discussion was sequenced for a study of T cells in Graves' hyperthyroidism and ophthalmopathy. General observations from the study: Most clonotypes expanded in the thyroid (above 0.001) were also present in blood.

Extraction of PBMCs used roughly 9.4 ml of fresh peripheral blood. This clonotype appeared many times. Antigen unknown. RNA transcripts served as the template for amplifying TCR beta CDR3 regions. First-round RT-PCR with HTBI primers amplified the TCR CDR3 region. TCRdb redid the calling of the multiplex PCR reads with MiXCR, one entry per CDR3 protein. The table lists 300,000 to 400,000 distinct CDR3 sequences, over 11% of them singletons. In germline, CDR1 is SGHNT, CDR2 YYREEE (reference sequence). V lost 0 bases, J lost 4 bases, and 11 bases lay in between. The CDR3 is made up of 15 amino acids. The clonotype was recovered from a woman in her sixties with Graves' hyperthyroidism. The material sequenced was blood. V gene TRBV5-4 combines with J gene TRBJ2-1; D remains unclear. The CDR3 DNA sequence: TGTGCCAGCAGCTTGGATAGCAAAGTGTACAATGAGCAGTTCTTC. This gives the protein CASSLDSKVYNEQFF. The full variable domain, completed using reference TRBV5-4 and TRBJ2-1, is ETGVTQSPTHLIKTRGQQVTLRCSSQSGHNTVSWYQQALGQGPQFIFQYYREEENGRGNFPPRFSGLQFPNYSSELNVNALELDDSALYLCASSLDSKVYNEQFFGPGTRLTVL.